This T cell receptor beta chain stems from a study of CD8+CD57+ T cells in acquired aplastic anemia (dated by TCRdb to the late 2010s). About the investigation overall: Extracted DNA from sorted CD4+ and CD8+ cells averaged around 3.4 ug, ranging from roughly 0.17 to 27.4 ug. Healthy donor samples averaged about 10 million reads for CD4+ and fewer than 12 million for CD8+ cells. The study at large found these results: Patients and healthy controls showed no significant difference in CD8+ Simpson's diversity (P=0.060). Around 31 CD8+ CDR3 sequences were shared between patients and controls but appeared highly expressed in patients and within their immunodominant clones.

The CDR3 runs 13 amino acids, cysteine and phenylalanine included. Here the CDR3 DNA is all that survives: 39 bases in frame from base 1. Per the germline V gene (reference sequence), MNHEY is the CDR1 and SMNVEV is the CDR2. The V end loses 6 bases and the J end loses 5 bases, and a stretch of 13 bases separates them. This clonotype was detected ten times or more. It has no known antigen specificity. Base qualities are not provided; no much larger clone lies one nucleotide away. Genomic DNA served as template for TCR beta VDJ combination and CDR3 sequence profiling. An Illumina HiSeq 2000 was used for TCR repertoire sequencing. The study's own analysis went as follows. TRBV/TRBJ rearrangement plots, CDR3 size and DJ length profiles, and Simpson's diversity index were used to evaluate the repertoires. Whichever DNA sequence was most abundant in the deep sequencing data was defined as the immunodominant clone. CDR3 amino acid sequences were screened for sharing across subjects and were compared with published repertoires and the VDJdb database. TCRdb reran the public reads through fastp at Q25 and MiXCR, keeping productive beta chains. Each entry merges the rows of one CDR3 protein and shows their most common DNA and genes. TCRdb's processing, not the study's, gives the V and J calls here. The sample contains some 70,000 distinct CDR3 sequences, around 50% of them found a single time. The ten top clones hold about 8.3% of the sample.

In this study, sorted CD4+ and CD8+ T cells from the blood of healthy subjects and of severe aplastic anemia patients had their TCR repertoires deep-sequenced. Ficoll-Paque density gradient centrifugation was used to isolate peripheral blood mononuclear cells. Before DNA extraction, CD4+ and CD8+ T cells were sorted by FACS or by magnetic beads. The chain is made from TRBV27 and TRBJ1-2; TRBD1 is perhaps the D gene, given 5 matching bases. The sequenced sample was sorted CD4+, CD8+, or CD8+CD57+ T cells (not recorded which) from PBMCs. The clonotype originates from a human donor in good health, serving as a control. CDR3 reads: CASRGGVRYGYTF. The sequenced DNA: TGTGCCAGCAGGGGGGGGGTTCGATATGGCTACACCTTC.